This passage covers 2 T cell receptor beta chains from one sample sequenced in a study of cytomegalovirus exposure and HLA in healthy donors (dated by TCRdb to about 2017). Library preparation was by the immunoSEQ multiplex PCR assay. For the multiplex PCR, a mixture combining 60 forward primers for TCR Vbeta segments and 13 reverse primers for TCR Jbeta segments was used. This is the immuneACCESS table as TCRdb keeps it, with only in-frame sequences that have V and J called. A part of the clones is gone; compared with another copy, unresolved V genes explain less than half, and the rest is unexplained. This sample's records show some 200,000 clones. Around 0.74% of the sample goes to the ten largest clones. Sequenced material: PBMCs. These receptors were collected from a boy aged 5 to 17 in good health and CMV-seronegative.

This sequence joins TRBV28 and TRBJ2-5; 7 positions match TRBD2. The CDR3 length is 15 residues. CDR1 and CDR2 (germline): MDHEN, SYDVKM. The V gene end was trimmed by 3 bases and the J gene end by 5 bases; junction bases not matched to a gene: 9. CDR3 amino acids: CASSFSQGSGETQYF. The CDR3 DNA sequence: TGTGCCAGCAGTTTTTCGCAGGGTAGCGGGGAGACCCAGTACTTC.

The gene calls are TRBV5-1 and TRBJ2-1; 7 positions agree with TRBD1. Germline V gene lookup returns CDR1 SGHRS and CDR2 YFSETQ. V dropped 0 bases and J dropped 5; count of bases not matched to a gene: 2. The CDR3 covers 14 residues. This CDR3 is CASSLGDSHNEQFF. For the CDR3, the DNA is TGCGCCAGCAGCTTGGGGGACAGTCACAATGAGCAGTTCTTC.